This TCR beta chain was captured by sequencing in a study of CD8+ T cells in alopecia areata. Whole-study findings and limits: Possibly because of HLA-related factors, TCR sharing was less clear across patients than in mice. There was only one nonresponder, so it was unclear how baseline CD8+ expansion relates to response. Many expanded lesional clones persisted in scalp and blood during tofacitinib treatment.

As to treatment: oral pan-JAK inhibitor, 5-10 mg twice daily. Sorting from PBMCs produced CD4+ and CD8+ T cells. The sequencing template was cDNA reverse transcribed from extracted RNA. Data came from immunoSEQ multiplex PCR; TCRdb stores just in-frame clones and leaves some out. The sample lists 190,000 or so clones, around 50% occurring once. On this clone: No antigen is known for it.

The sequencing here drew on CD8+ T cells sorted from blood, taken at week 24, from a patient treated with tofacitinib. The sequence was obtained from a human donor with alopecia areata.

CDR3 in amino acids: CATSSRRAMNTEAFF. The CDR3 DNA sequence: TGTGCCACCAGCAGTCGCCGAGCTATGAACACTGAAGCTTTCTTT. V usage is TRBV15 and J usage is TRBJ1-1; no clear D. Trimming left V 3 bases short and J 0 bases short, with 11 bases between. Germline CDR1 and CDR2: LNHNV and YYDKDF (reference sequence). The CDR3 sequence is 15 residues long.